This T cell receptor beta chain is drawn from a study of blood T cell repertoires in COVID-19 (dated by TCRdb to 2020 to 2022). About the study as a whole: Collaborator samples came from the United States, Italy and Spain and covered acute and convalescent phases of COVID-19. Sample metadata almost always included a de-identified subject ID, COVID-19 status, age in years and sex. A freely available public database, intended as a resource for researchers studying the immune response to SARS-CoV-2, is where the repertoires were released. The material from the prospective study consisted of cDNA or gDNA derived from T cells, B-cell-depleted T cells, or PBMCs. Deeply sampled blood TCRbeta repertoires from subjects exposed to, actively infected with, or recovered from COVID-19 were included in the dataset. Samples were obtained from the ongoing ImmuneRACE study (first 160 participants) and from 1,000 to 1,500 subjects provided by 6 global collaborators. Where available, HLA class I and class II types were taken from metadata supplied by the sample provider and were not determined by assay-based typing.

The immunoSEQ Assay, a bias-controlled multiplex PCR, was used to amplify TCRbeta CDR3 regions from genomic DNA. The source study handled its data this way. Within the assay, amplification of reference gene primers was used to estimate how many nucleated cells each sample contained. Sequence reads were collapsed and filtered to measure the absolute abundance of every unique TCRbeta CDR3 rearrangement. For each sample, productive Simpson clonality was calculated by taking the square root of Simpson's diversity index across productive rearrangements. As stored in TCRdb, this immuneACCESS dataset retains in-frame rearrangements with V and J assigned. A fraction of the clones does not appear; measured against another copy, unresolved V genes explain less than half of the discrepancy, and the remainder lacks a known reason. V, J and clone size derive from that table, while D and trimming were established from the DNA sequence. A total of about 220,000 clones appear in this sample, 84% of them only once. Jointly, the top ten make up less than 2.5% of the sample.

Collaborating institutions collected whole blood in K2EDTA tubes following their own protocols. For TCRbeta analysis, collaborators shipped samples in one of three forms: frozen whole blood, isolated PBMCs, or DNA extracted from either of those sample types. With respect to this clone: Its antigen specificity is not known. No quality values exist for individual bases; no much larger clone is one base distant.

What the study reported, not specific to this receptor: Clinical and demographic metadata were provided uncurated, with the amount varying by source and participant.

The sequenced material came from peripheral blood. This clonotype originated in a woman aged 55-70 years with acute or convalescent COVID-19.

The DNA is as follows: TGTGCCAGTAGTTTGGGACAATACACTGAAGCTTTCTTT. Its protein reads: CASSLGQYTEAFF. The V and J genes are TRBV19 and TRBJ1-1, and possibly TRBD1, on 6 matching bases. The germline V gene (reference sequence) gives CDR1 as LNHDA and CDR2 as SQIVND. V gives up 5 bases and J gives up 3 bases, and the segment between their germline ends measures 10 bases. The CDR3 contains 13 residues, cysteine and phenylalanine counted. Only CDR3 DNA remains: 39 bases, in frame from the first base.